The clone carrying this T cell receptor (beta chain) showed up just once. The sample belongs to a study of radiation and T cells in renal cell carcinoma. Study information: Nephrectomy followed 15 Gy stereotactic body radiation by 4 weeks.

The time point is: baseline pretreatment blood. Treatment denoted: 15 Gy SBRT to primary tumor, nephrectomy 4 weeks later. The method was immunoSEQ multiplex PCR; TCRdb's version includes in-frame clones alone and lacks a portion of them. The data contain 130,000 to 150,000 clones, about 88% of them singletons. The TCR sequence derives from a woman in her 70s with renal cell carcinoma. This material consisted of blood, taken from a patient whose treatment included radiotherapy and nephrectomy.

The CDR3, as DNA: TGTGCAAGTCGCTTAGTAGTCGGTTTTCCCACAGATACGCAGTATTTT. Translated, it gives CASRLVVGFPTDTQYF. The chain couples TRBV12-2 to TRBJ2-3; the table gives TRBD2 as D, unverified against the DNA. TRBV12-2 represents a pseudogene. This CDR3 region has 16 residues.